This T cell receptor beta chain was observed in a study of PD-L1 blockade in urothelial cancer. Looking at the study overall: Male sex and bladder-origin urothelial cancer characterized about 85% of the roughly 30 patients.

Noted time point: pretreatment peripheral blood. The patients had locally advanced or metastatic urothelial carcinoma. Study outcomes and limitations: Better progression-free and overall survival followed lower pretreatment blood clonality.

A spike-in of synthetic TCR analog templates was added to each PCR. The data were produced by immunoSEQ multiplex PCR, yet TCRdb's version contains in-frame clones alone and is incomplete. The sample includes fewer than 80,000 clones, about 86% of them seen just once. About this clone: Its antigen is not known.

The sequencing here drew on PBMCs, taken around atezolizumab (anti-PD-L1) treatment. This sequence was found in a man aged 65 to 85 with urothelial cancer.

The DNA of the CDR3 is TGCGCCAGCAGCATTGGACTAGCGGAGAGCACAGATACGCAGTATTTT. Translation: CASSIGLAESTDTQYF. The chain joins TRBV5-1 to TRBJ2-3; 10 bases map to TRBD2. Germline values: CDR1 SGHRS, CDR2 YFSETQ. After removal of 4 bases from V and 0 bases from J, the junction contained 5 bases not matched to a gene. The CDR3 covers 16 residues.